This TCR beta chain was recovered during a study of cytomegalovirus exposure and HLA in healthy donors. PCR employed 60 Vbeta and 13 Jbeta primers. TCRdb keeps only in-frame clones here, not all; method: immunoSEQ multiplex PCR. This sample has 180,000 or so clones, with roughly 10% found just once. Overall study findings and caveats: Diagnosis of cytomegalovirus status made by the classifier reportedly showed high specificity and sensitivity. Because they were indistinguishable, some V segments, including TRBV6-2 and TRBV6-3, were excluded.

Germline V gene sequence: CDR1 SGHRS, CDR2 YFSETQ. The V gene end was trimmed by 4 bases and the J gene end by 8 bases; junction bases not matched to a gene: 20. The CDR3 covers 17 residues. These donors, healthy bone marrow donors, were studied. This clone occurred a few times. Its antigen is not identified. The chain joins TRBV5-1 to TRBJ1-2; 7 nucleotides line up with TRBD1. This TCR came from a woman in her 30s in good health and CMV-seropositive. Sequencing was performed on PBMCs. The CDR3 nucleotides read TGCGCCAGCAGCGCTGGGACAGCAAGCGTGGATTTCTCGGGCTACACCTTC. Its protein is CASSAGTASVDFSGYTF.